This T cell receptor beta chain came from a study of blood T cell repertoires in COVID-19. V lost 3 bases to trimming and J lost 4 bases; unmatched junction nucleotides: 14. CDR3 length equals 20 residues. Germline CDR1 is LNHDA and CDR2 is SQIVND (reference sequence). The authors' processing: Counts of nucleated cells, estimated from reference gene primer amplification, were obtained. The table came from immunoSEQ multiplex PCR; TCRdb's copy has only in-frame clones and leaves some out. That table supplies the V and J calls and clone size; D and trimming were determined from the DNA. The profile covers fewer than 120,000 clones, with nearly 80% appearing a single time and approximately 16% taken by the ten largest.

Sequencing was done on a sample of peripheral blood. The sequence derives from a woman of 80 years or more with active or convalescent COVID-19. The chain employs TRBV19 and TRBJ2-1; the match to TRBD2 covers 14 bases. The chain's CDR3 is CASSIGLTSGRGGVYNEQFF. CDR3 DNA sequence: TGTGCCAGTAGTATCGGGTTGACTAGCGGGAGGGGAGGGGTTTACAATGAGCAGTTCTTC.